The 5 T cell receptor beta chains reported below all come from one sample, sequenced in a study of T-cell reconstitution after alpha-beta-depleted transplantation in children. A library of TCRbeta sequences, prepared with unique molecular identifiers, was generated. TCRdb reprocessed the PCR reads via MiXCR and lists one record per CDR3 protein. The sample contains fewer than 500,000 distinct CDR3 sequences, over 40% of which appear only once. The starting material was PBMCs, obtained before TCRalphabeta/CD19-depleted stem cell transplant. All receptors derive from a girl aged 2 to 10 with aplastic anemia, due to receive a stem cell transplant.

This clonotype was counted between two and nine times. The chain has TRBV6-2 or TRBV6-3 and TRBJ1-1, with D maybe TRBD1 (5 bases). The CDR3 extends over 11 amino acids. Trimming cost V 6 bases and J 5 bases, with 7 bases left between them. CDR1 and CDR2 from the germline V gene are MNHEY and SVGEGT. The CDR3 DNA reads TGTGCCAGCAGGGGACTGACTGAAGCTTTCTTT. This gives the protein CASRGLTEAFF.

This chain uses TRBV6-5 with TRBJ2-5; D gene uncertain. V dropped 1 base and J dropped 2 bases, with 14 bases sitting between them. Germline lookup yields CDR1 MNHEY and CDR2 SVGAGI. There are 16 residues in the CDR3. The CDR3 DNA sequence: TGTGCCAGCAGTTACTATCGGGCGACGTGGCAAGAGACCCAGTACTTC. Its translation: CASSYYRATWQETQYF.

This clonotype was seen many times. This chain connects TRBV12-3 or TRBV12-4 to TRBJ2-1; 7 nucleotides line up with TRBD2. The CDR3 spans 15 residues. The V segment lost 5 bases and the J segment 5 bases; nucleotides outside the gene matches: 9. The chain's CDR3 is CASSPGGSRNNEQFF. The CDR3 DNA follows: TGTGCCAGCAGTCCCGGGGGGAGCCGTAACAATGAGCAGTTCTTC.

This clonotype was counted at least ten times. The rearrangement uses TRBV21-1 and TRBJ2-1; TRBD1 was called by the table and not checked on the DNA. TRBV21-1 constitutes a pseudogene. The CDR3 sequence is 18 residues long. CDR3: CASSIHKAQGSSYNEQFF. CDR3 nucleotides: TGTGCCAGCAGCATCCACAAAGCACAGGGGAGCTCCTACAATGAGCAGTTCTTC.

Note on this clonotype: Germline is not matched at one junction end, which may reflect a read error. The genes are TRBV7-7 and TRBJ2-1, with no clear D. CDR1 SSHAT and CDR2 FNYEAQ come from the germline V gene (reference sequence). CDR3 length: 15 residues. Written as DNA, the CDR3 is TGTGCTAGCAGCCGTGCATGTCCCTCCTACAATGAGCAGTTCTTC. The encoded protein is CASSRACPSYNEQFF.